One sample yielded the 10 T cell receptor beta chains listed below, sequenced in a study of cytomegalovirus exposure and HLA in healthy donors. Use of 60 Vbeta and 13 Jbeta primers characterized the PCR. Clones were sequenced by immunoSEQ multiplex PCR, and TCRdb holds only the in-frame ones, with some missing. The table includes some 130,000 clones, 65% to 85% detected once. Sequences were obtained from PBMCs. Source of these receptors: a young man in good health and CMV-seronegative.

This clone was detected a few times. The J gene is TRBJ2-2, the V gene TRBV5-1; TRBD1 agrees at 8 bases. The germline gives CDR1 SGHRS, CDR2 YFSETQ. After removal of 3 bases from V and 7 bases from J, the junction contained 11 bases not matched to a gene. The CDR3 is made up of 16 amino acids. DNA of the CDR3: TGCGCCAGCAGCTCAGGATTCGACAGGGGCCTCGGGGAGCTGTTTTTT. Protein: CASSSGFDRGLGELFF.

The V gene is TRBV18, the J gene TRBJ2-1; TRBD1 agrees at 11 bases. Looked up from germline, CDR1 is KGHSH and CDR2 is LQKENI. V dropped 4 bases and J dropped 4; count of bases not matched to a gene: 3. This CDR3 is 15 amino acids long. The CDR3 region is CASSRGQGAYNEQFF. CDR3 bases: TGTGCCAGCTCACGAGGACAGGGGGCTTACAATGAGCAGTTCTTC.

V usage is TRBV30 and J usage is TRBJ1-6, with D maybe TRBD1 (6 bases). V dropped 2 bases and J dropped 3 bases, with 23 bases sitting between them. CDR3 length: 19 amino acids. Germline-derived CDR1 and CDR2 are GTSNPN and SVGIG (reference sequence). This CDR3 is CAWSRRTASLILYNSPLHF. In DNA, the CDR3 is TGTGCCTGGAGTCGCAGGACAGCATCCCTCATCCTCTATAATTCACCCCTCCACTTT.

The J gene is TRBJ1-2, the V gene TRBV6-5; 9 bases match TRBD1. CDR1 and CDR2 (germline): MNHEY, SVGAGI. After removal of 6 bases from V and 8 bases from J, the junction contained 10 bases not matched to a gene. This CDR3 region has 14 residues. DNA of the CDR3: TGTGCCAGCAGCCACGAGACAGGGGGGAAAGGCTACACCTTC. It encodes CASSHETGGKGYTF.

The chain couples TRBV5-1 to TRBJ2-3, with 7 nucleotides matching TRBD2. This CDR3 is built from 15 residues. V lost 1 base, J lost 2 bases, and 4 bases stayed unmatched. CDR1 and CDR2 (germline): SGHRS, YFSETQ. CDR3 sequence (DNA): TGCGCCAGCAGCTTGCGGGGGGAGACCACAGATACGCAGTATTTT. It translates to CASSLRGETTDTQYF.

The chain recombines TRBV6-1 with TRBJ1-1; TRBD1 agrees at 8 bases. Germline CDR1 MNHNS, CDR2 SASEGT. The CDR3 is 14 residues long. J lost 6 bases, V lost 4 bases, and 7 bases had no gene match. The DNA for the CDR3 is TGTGCCAGCAGTGCCAATCAGGGGGCGTCTGAAGCTTTCTTT. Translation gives CASSANQGASEAFF.

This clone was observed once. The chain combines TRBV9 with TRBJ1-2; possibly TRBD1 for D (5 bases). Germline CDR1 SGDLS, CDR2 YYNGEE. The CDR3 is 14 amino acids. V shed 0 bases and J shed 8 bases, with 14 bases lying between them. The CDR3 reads CASSVAQGIRGYTF. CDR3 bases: TGTGCCAGCAGCGTAGCCCAGGGAATACGAGGCTACACCTTC.

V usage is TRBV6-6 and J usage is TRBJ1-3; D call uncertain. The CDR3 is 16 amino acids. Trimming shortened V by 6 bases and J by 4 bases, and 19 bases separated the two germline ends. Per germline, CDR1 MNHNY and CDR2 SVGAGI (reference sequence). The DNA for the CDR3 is TGTGCCAGCAGCCCTGGGCTGACGCTCAGAGGAAACACCATATATTTT. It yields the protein CASSPGLTLRGNTIYF.

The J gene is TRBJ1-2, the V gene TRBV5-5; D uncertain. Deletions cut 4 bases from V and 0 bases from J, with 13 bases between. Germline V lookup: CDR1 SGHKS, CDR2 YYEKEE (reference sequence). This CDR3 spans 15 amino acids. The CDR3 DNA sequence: TGTGCCAGCAGCGACTCCGGATTAGCTAACTATGGCTACACCTTC. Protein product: CASSDSGLANYGYTF.

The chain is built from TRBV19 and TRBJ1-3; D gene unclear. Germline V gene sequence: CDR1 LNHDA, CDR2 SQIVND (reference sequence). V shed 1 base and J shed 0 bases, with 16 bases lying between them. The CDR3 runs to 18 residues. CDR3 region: CASSIALRAYSSGNTIYF. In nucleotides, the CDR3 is TGTGCCAGTAGTATAGCGTTGCGTGCGTACTCCTCTGGAAACACCATATATTTT.